Described below is a single T cell receptor beta chain sequence and its context. These data come from a study of blood T cell repertoires in COVID-19. The overall study: Acute and convalescent COVID-19 specimens originated in the United States, Italy and Spain. T cells, B-cell-depleted T cells, or PBMCs provided the cDNA or gDNA that served as material.

In germline, CDR1 is SGDLS, CDR2 YYNGEE. This CDR3 region has 18 residues. V dropped 3 bases and J dropped 0; count of bases not matched to a gene: 8. TCRdb's copy holds only in-frame clones and misses some; the assay was immunoSEQ multiplex PCR. The top ten clones hold roughly a tenth of a sample with over 100,000 clones, 80% to 90% of them seen once. The V and J genes are TRBV9 and TRBJ1-6; 8 bases are shared with TRBD1. Specimen: peripheral blood. This receptor was identified in a human donor in a cohort sampled during active COVID-19. As DNA, the CDR3 is TGTGCCAGCAGCGCACCAGGGGGCGGGAGCTCCTATAATTCACCCCTCCACTTT. It encodes CASSAPGGGSSYNSPLHF. Looking up the rest from reference TRBV9 and TRBJ1-6 gives the full variable domain: DSGVTQTPKHLITATGQRVTLRCSPRSGDLSVYWYQQSLDQGLQFLIQYYNGEERAKGNILERFSAQQFPDLHSELNLSSLELGDSALYFCASSAPGGGSSYNSPLHFGNGTRLTVT.